What follows are 16 T cell receptor beta chains derived from one specimen sequenced in a study of blood T cell repertoires in COVID-19. Repertoires were generated with immunoSEQ multiplex PCR, while TCRdb's copy carries only in-frame clones and drops some. The table shows about 310,000 clones, with roughly 87% occurring only once. The sequenced sample was PBMCs or T cells enriched from blood (not recorded which). The receptors come from a woman between 18 and 29 years old who had recovered from COVID-19.

The V and J genes are TRBV27 and TRBJ2-1; 7 bases fit TRBD2. The CDR3 has 15 residues. Germline V CDR1 and CDR2: MNHEY, SMNVEV (reference sequence). V shed 3 bases and J 6 bases; nucleotides not matched to a gene: 8. CDR3 in amino acids: CASSLGGSLSNEQFF. The DNA of the CDR3 is TGTGCCAGCAGTTTGGGCGGGAGCCTCTCCAATGAGCAGTTCTTC.

Here the CDR3 reads CATESRTGETGELFF. The CDR3, as DNA: TGTGCCACCGAATCCCGGACAGGGGAGACCGGGGAGCTGTTTTTT. This rearrangement joins TRBV24-1 to TRBJ2-2, with 9 bases lining up with TRBD1. CDR3 length: 15 amino acids. V shed 9 bases and J 5 bases; nucleotides not matched to a gene: 9. Germline V gene sequence: CDR1 KGHDR, CDR2 SFDVKD.

The chain couples TRBV19 to TRBJ1-3, with D unresolved. In germline, CDR1 is LNHDA, CDR2 SQIVND (reference sequence). This CDR3 region has 12 residues. The V end was cut by 5 bases, the J end by 4 bases, with 6 bases between. This CDR3 is CASSSQGNTIYF. DNA of the CDR3: TGTGCCAGTAGTTCACAGGGAAACACCATATATTTT.

The V gene is TRBV4-1, the J gene TRBJ1-2; 12 positions match TRBD1. This CDR3 contains 18 residues. Germline assignment: CDR1 MGHRA and CDR2 YSYEKL. The junction had 9 bases not matched to a gene; V was cut back by 0 bases and J by 4 bases. DNA of the CDR3: TGCGCCAGCAGCCAAGATTCGGGACAGGGGGCCAGTGGCTATGGCTACACCTTC. Encoded protein: CASSQDSGQGASGYGYTF.

The chain carries TRBV18 and TRBJ1-3; D might be TRBD1 (6 bases). This CDR3 has 16 residues. V lost 2 bases, J lost 4 bases, and 15 bases lay in between. CDR1 is KGHSH and CDR2 is LQKENI in the germline V gene. CDR3 coding DNA: TGTGCCAGCTCACCAAGGGACACCCAGTTGGGAAACACCATATATTTT. Translated: CASSPRDTQLGNTIYF.

V and J are TRBV28 and TRBJ1-2; TRBD1 agrees at 10 bases. Trimming cost V 5 bases and J 2 bases; bases outside gene matches: 11. The V gene's germline CDR1 is MDHEN and CDR2 SYDVKM. The CDR3 length is 17 residues. CDR3 region: CASSPSGQGSRNYGYTF. The CDR3 nucleotides are TGTGCCAGCAGTCCATCGGGACAGGGGAGTAGGAACTATGGCTACACCTTC.

The chain has TRBV7-9 and TRBJ2-7, with a weak D call TRBD1 (6 bases). There are 15 residues in the CDR3. V gave up 3 bases and J gave up 6 bases, with 18 bases separating them. Per germline, CDR1 SEHNR and CDR2 FQNEAQ (reference sequence). The CDR3 sequence is CASSLDQQGIGEQYF. For the CDR3, the DNA is TGTGCCAGCAGCTTGGACCAACAGGGAATCGGCGAGCAGTACTTC.

The V gene is TRBV19, the J gene TRBJ2-1; possible D gene TRBD2, 6 bases. Germline values: CDR1 LNHDA, CDR2 SQIVND (reference sequence). Between the trimmed V and J ends, which lost 2 bases and 10 bases, there was a span of 15 bases. There are 14 residues in the CDR3. CDR3 protein: CASSISRGTSEQFF. DNA of the CDR3: TGTGCCAGTAGTATATCCCGGGGGACCAGCGAGCAGTTCTTC.

The chain employs TRBV7-8 and TRBJ1-1; 8 bases map to TRBD1. The CDR3 loop spans 15 amino acids. After removal of 4 bases from V and 3 bases from J, the junction contained 7 bases not matched to a gene. Germline V gives CDR1 SGHVS, CDR2 FQNEAQ. CDR3 loop: CASSSITGGYTEAFF. The CDR3 nucleotides are TGTGCCAGCAGCTCGATTACAGGGGGTTACACTGAAGCTTTCTTT.

The chain couples TRBV6-2 or TRBV6-3 to TRBJ1-2, with a possible D match to TRBD1 (5 bases). Trimming shortened V by 2 bases and J by 7 bases, and 17 bases separated the two germline ends. From germline, CDR1 is MNHEY and CDR2 SVGEGT. The CDR3 runs 15 residues. The CDR3 is CASSYPGDGGSGYTF. As DNA, the CDR3 is TGTGCCAGCAGTTACCCGGGGGACGGCGGGAGTGGCTACACCTTC.

The chain combines TRBV15 with TRBJ2-3, with D maybe TRBD1 (5 bases). The CDR3 runs 15 residues. Germline CDR1 reads LNHNV; CDR2 reads YYDKDF (reference sequence). Trimming shortened V by 4 bases and J by 2 bases, and 13 bases separated the two germline ends. The CDR3 loop is CATSIQAITTDTQYF. As DNA, the CDR3 is TGTGCCACCAGCATACAGGCCATTACCACAGATACGCAGTATTTT.

The J gene is TRBJ1-1, the V gene TRBV3-1 (or the pseudogene TRBV3-2); unclear D gene. This CDR3 spans 13 amino acids. With 5 bases removed from V and 5 bases from J, the gap between germline ends came to 12 bases. Germline V gives CDR1 LGHDT, CDR2 YNNKEL (reference sequence). Written as DNA, the CDR3 is TGTGCCAGCAGCTCGGGATCCGGGACTGAAGCTTTCTTT. Amino acids: CASSSGSGTEAFF.

This chain uses TRBV10-3 with TRBJ2-1; 8 bases line up with TRBD2. CDR3 size: 15 residues. The ends lost 5 bases at V and 5 bases at J; junction bases unmatched: 8. Germline V gene lookup returns CDR1 ENHRY and CDR2 SYGVKD. The CDR3 sequence is CAISLKREPDNEQFF. The CDR3 DNA sequence: TGTGCCATCAGTCTCAAGCGGGAGCCCGACAATGAGCAGTTCTTC.

There are a few counts of this clone. The chain joins TRBV5-5 to TRBJ2-2; TRBD2 matches at 7 bases. Unmatched junction bases numbered 11, after V lost 4 bases and J lost 5 bases. CDR1 SGHKS and CDR2 YYEKEE come from the germline V gene (reference sequence). CDR3 length equals 16 residues. This CDR3 reads CASSPGRGRFTGELFF. DNA for the CDR3: TGTGCCAGCAGCCCGGGTCGCGGGAGATTTACCGGGGAGCTGTTTTTT.

This chain uses TRBV29-1 with TRBJ1-4, with a weak D call TRBD1 (5 bases). The germline V and J ends were trimmed by 1 base and 10 bases, with 19 bases remaining between them. Germline CDR1 SQVTM, CDR2 ANQGSEA. The CDR3 is 15 amino acids. The CDR3 loop reads CSVEGPGGQIGKLFF. Here the CDR3 DNA reads TGCAGCGTTGAAGGTCCCGGGGGTCAGATAGGAAAACTGTTTTTT.

V and J are TRBV10-3 and TRBJ2-2; tentative D call: TRBD1 (5 bases). The CDR3 consists of 15 residues. Trimming removed 11 bases at V and 0 bases at J, with 16 bases between. From germline, CDR1 is ENHRY and CDR2 SYGVKD. The CDR3 protein is CALGAGQSNTGELFF. DNA of the CDR3: TGTGCCCTTGGCGCTGGACAATCGAACACCGGGGAGCTGTTTTTT.